The 6 T cell receptor beta chains below come from one sample, sequenced in a study of OX40 agonist ivuxolimab in advanced cancers. Libraries were constructed by the immunoSEQ multiplex PCR assay. This is the immuneACCESS table as TCRdb keeps it, with only in-frame sequences that have V and J called. A part of the clones is gone; compared with another copy, unresolved V genes explain less than half, and the rest is unexplained. Here the sample has 75,000 to 95,000 clones; roughly 90% occur a single time. 2.3% of the sample goes to the ten largest clones. This material consisted of CD4+ or CD8+ T cells sorted from blood, taken in a trial of the OX40 agonist ivuxolimab. These receptors all stem from an adult with an advanced solid tumor such as melanoma, head and neck, liver or kidney cancer.

The chain carries TRBV5-1 and TRBJ2-7; 10 nucleotides agree with TRBD2. The CDR3 contains 16 residues. Germline trimming cut 3 bases from V and 0 bases from J; bases unmatched to any gene: 6. The germline V gene encodes CDR1 SGHRS and CDR2 YFSETQ. The CDR3 DNA follows: TGCGCCAGCAGCTCAGGACTAGCGGCGAGCTCCTACGAGCAGTACTTC. It codes for CASSSGLAASSYEQYF.

The chain uses TRBV14 and TRBJ2-1; D uncertain. The CDR3 is 11 residues long. Germline-derived CDR1 and CDR2 are SGHDN and FVKESK. Trimming removed 5 bases from V and 4 bases from J, with 3 bases in between. CDR3 DNA: TGTGCCAGCAGCTTTTACAATGAGCAGTTCTTC. Translating gives CASSFYNEQFF.

V gene TRBV5-1 combines with J gene TRBJ2-2; possibly TRBD1 for D (6 bases). V lost 5 bases, J lost 5 bases, and 13 bases lay in between. This CDR3 region has 14 residues. Germline V gene data show CDR1 as SGHRS and CDR2 as YFSETQ. The CDR3 DNA reads TGCGCCAGCAGGCCGGGACACGAGACCGGGGAGCTGTTTTTT. Protein: CASRPGHETGELFF.

This clone turned up a few times. CDR3 in DNA: TGTGCCAGCAGCTTCCGACAGGGTATTCAGTTCTTC. Translating gives CASSFRQGIQFF. This chain connects TRBV5-4 to TRBJ2-1; 7 bases align to TRBD1. The ends lost 2 bases at V and 13 bases at J; junction bases unmatched: 6. This CDR3 is built from 12 residues. Germline V gene lookup returns CDR1 SGHNT and CDR2 YYREEE (reference sequence).

The chain couples TRBV23-1 to TRBJ2-3, with 11 bases matching TRBD2. TRBV23-1 belongs to the ORF category, with a function that is uncertain. J lost 1 base, V lost 1 base, and 4 bases had no gene match. This CDR3 is 17 amino acids long. CDR3 protein: CASSQFRGLAGTDTQYF. The CDR3 DNA reads TGCGCCAGCAGTCAATTTAGGGGACTAGCGGGCACAGATACGCAGTATTTT.

V is TRBV7-2 and J is TRBJ2-7, with 7 bases identical to TRBD2. The V gene end was trimmed by 4 bases and the J gene end by 5 bases; junction bases not matched to a gene: 14. The germline gives CDR1 SGHTA, CDR2 FQGNSA. The CDR3 has 16 residues. The DNA of the CDR3 is TGTGCCAGCAGCTCCGTACGCGGGGGACCGCGTGACGAGCAGTACTTC. As protein: CASSSVRGGPRDEQYF. Full variable domain (outside the CDR3, taken from reference TRBV7-2 and TRBJ2-7): GAGVSQSPSNKVTEKGKDVELRCDPISGHTALYWYRQSLGQGLEFLIYFQGNSAPDKSGLPSDRFSAERTGGSVSTLTIQRTQQEDSAVYLCASSSVRGGPRDEQYFGPGTRLTVT.